The sample holds many counts of the clone carrying this TCR beta chain. The antigen remains unidentified. The TCR beta library used iRepertoire HTBI primers with Arm-PCR amplification of CDR3. TCRdb reprocessed the multiplex PCR reads via MiXCR and lists one record per CDR3 protein. Of around 360,000 distinct CDR3 sequences listed, roughly 17% were seen once; the top ten hold around 20%. This sample was included in a study of regulatory T cells in long-lasting Graves disease. Study background: Antithyroid drugs had been taken by newly diagnosed Graves' patients for under 3 months.

Unmatched junction bases numbered 10, after V lost 7 bases and J lost 6 bases. Germline CDR1 and CDR2: SQVTM and ANQGSEA. The CDR3 is 15 residues long. Study conclusions and caveats: Persistent Graves' patients had lower TCR diversity than newly diagnosed ones.

Time point indicated: newly diagnosed GD, antithyroid drugs for less than 3 months. From PBMCs, RNA was extracted and then used to make the TCR library. This sample was shared with a second study, whose subject was T cells in Graves' hyperthyroidism and ophthalmopathy. That paper states: Most expanded thyroid clonotypes above 0.001 also appeared in blood.

This specimen was peripheral blood mononuclear cells (PBMCs), taken at new diagnosis, from a patient treated with antithyroid drugs. This TCR came from a woman in her late teens or twenties with Graves disease. The chain employs TRBV29-1 and TRBJ2-7, with 15 bases aligning to TRBD2. The CDR3 DNA is TGCAGCGCTTCTCCCGGGACTAGCGGGAGGAGCGAGCAGTACTTC. Translated, it gives CSASPGTSGRSEQYF.